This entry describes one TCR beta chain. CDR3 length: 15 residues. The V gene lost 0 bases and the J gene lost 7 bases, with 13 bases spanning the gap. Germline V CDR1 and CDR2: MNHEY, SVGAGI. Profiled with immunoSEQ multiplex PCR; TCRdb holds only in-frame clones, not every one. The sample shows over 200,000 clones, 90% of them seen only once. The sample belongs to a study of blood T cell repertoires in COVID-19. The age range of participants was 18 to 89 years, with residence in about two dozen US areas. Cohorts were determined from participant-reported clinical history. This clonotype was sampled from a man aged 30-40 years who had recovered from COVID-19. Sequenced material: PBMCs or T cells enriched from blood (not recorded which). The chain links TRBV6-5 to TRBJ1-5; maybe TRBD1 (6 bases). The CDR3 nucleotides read TGTGCCAGCAGTTACTCGTCGGGGGGCGAACAGCCCCAGCATTTT. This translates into CASSYSSGGEQPQHF.